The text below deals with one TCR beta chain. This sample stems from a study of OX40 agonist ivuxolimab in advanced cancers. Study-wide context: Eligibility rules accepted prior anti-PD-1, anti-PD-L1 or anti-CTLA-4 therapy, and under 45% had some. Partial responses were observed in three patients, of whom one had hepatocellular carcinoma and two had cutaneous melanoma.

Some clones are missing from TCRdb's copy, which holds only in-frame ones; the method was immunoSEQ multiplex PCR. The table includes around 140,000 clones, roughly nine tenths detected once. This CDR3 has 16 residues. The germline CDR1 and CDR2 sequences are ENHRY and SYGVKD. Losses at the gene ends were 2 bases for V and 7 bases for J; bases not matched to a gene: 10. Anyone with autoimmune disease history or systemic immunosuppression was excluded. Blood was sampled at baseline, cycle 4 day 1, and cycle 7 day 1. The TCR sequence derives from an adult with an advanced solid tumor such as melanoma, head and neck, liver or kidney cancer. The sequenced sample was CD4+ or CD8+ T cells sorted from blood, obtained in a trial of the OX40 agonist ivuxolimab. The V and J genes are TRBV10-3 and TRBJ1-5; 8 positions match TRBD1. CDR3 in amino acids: CAISETGQGHGQPQHF. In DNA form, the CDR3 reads TGTGCCATCAGTGAGACTGGACAGGGCCACGGACAGCCCCAGCATTTT.